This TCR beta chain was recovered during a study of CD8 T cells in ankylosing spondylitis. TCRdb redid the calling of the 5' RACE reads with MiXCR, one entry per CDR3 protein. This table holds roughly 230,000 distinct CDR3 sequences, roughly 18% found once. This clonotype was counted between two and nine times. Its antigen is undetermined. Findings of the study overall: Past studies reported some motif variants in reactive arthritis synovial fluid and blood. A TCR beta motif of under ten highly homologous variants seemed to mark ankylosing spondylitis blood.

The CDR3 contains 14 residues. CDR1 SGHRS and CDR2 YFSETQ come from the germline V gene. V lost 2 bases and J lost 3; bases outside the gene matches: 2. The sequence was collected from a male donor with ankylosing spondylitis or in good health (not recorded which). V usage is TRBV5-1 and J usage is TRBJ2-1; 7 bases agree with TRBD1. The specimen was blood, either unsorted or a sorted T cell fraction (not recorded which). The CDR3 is CASSLQGNYNEQFF. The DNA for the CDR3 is TGCGCCAGCAGCTTACAGGGGAACTACAATGAGCAGTTCTTC. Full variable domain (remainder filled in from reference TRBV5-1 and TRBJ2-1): KAGVTQTPRYLIKTRGQQVTLSCSPISGHRSVSWYQQTPGQGLQFLFEYFSETQRNKGNFPGRFSGRQFSNSRSEMNVSTLELGDSALYLCASSLQGNYNEQFFGPGTRLTVL.